This TCR beta chain was retrieved from a study of regulatory dendritic cells for organ transplantation. Memory T cells were CD45RO+, naive were CD45RA+, sorted by FACS. Details on this clone: Its target is not known.

CDR3 length: 13 residues. V was shortened by 2 bases and J by 1 base, with 6 bases between the two germline ends. CDR1 and CDR2 (germline): SGHTA, FQGNSA. Measured with immunoSEQ multiplex PCR; TCRdb has only the in-frame clones, and not every one. The sample lists fewer than 40,000 clones; about 90% were seen once. General observations from the study: Memory CD8+ clonal expansion seemed more limited with regulatory than mature dendritic cells. Among resting subsets, memory CD8+ cells contained the most alloreactive clonotypes. Considerable individual heterogeneity was seen in alloreactive memory CD8+ T cells.

The V and J genes are TRBV7-2 and TRBJ2-7; no clear D. This TCR came from a human donor in good health. Sequencing used naive CD8+ T cells from blood. Subset noted: CD45RA+ naive T cells. This CDR3 is CASSLWGSYEQYF. CDR3 DNA: TGTGCCAGCAGCTTATGGGGTTCCTACGAGCAGTACTTC.